A selection of T cell receptor beta chains follows, all from one sample in a study of Ad26.COV2.S vaccination and SARS-CoV-2 variants. Repertoires were generated with immunoSEQ multiplex PCR, while TCRdb's copy carries only in-frame clones and drops some. Among 300,000 to 500,000 clones, roughly nine tenths were seen once, and the ten largest hold roughly 3.2%. Material: peripheral blood, obtained in a trial of Ad26.COV2.S vaccine versus placebo. All receptors derive from a person aged 18-60 years who received the Ad26.COV2.S COVID-19 vaccine or a placebo. Both conserved end residues are part of each CDR3. The order of the fields is V gene, clone size, J gene, D gene, CDR3 protein, CDR3 DNA. A D gene is named only where the DNA matches it firmly. Not every row has a clone size; where given, it reads once, few, many or a size class.

TRBV27,.,TRBJ2-1,TRBD1,CASSLSGQGTYNEQFF,TGTGCCAGCAGTTTATCGGGACAGGGAACCTACAATGAGCAGTTCTTC
TRBV5-1,.,TRBJ2-5,.,CASSLTYRGGEETQYF,TGCGCCAGCAGCTTGACTTACCGCGGGGGCGAAGAGACCCAGTACTTC
TRBV5-4,.,TRBJ1-4,.,CASSLTGINEKLFF,TGTGCCAGCAGCTTAACAGGGATAAATGAAAAACTGTTTTTT
TRBV19,.,TRBJ2-2,.,CASSIVDWVRGITGELFF,TGTGCCAGTAGTATCGTTGATTGGGTCAGGGGTATCACCGGGGAGCTGTTTTTT
TRBV4-3,.,TRBJ1-6,TRBD1,CASSQDRHRGSYNSPLHF,TGCGCCAGCAGCCAAGATCGTCACAGGGGCTCCTATAATTCACCCCTCCACTTT
TRBV7-2,.,TRBJ1-5,.,CASSERAAQPQHF,TGTGCCAGCAGCGAACGAGCAGCTCAGCCCCAGCATTTT
TRBV5-1,.,TRBJ2-3,TRBD2,CASSPGLAGTDTQYF,TGCGCCAGCAGCCCGGGACTAGCGGGCACAGATACGCAGTATTTT
TRBV7-8,.,TRBJ1-1,.,CASRTRGAGDTEAFF,TGTGCCAGCAGGACAAGAGGGGCTGGGGACACTGAAGCTTTCTTT
TRBV15,few,TRBJ1-1,TRBD1,CATSITGGNTEAFF,TGTGCCACCTCCATAACAGGGGGGAACACTGAAGCTTTCTTT
TRBV10-1,few,TRBJ2-7,.,CASNRVPYEQYF,TGCGCCAGCAACCGGGTGCCCTACGAGCAGTACTTC
TRBV7-2,.,TRBJ1-6,.,CASSPQGSQDSPLHF,TGTGCCAGCAGCCCTCAGGGGAGCCAGGATTCACCCCTCCACTTT
TRBV5-6,few,TRBJ1-1,.,CASSLGATEAFF,TGTGCCAGCAGCTTGGGGGCAACCGAAGCTTTCTTT
TRBV6-5,.,TRBJ2-7,.,CASRKHSSYEQYF,TGTGCCAGCAGAAAACACAGCTCCTACGAGCAGTACTTC
TRBV10-3,.,TRBJ1-2,.,CATKSEVDGYGYTF,TGTGCCACCAAATCGGAGGTGGATGGCTATGGCTACACCTTC
TRBV29-1,.,TRBJ2-5,TRBD1,CSVQDRGSVETQYF,TGCAGCGTTCAGGACAGGGGCAGTGTAGAGACCCAGTACTTC
TRBV27,.,TRBJ1-2,.,CASSLRGGTYGYTF,TGTGCCAGCAGTTTAAGGGGGGGAACCTATGGCTACACCTTC
TRBV7-9,.,TRBJ1-3,TRBD1,CASSLRTGPGGNTIYF,TGTGCCAGCAGCCTTAGGACAGGACCCGGTGGAAACACCATATATTTT
TRBV7-8,.,TRBJ2-1,.,CASSLDEAVWGPYNEQFF,TGTGCCAGCAGCTTAGACGAGGCGGTTTGGGGGCCCTACAATGAGCAGTTCTTC
TRBV7-6,.,TRBJ2-1,TRBD2,CASSPRAGSGEQFF,TGTGCCAGCAGCCCTAGAGCGGGGTCCGGTGAGCAGTTCTTC
TRBV7-8,.,TRBJ1-1,.,CASTRGNTEAFF,TGTGCCAGCACCAGGGGGAACACTGAAGCTTTCTTT